The present entry profiles one T cell receptor beta chain with its context. Treatment defined: around 19 received Ad26.COV2.S at low or high dose, single or two shots; about 5 received placebo; per-sample allocation not given. All samples were drawn on day 63, counting from the first vaccine or placebo injection. The entry originates in a study of Ad26.COV2.S vaccination and SARS-CoV-2 variants. V gave up 5 bases and J gave up 4 bases; unmatched junction bases: 6. The CDR3 covers 15 residues. The germline V gene encodes CDR1 MDHEN and CDR2 SYDVKM. Sequencing was performed with immunoSEQ multiplex PCR; in TCRdb, only in-frame clones are kept and a portion is missing. Altogether over 200,000 clones are present, over 75% being singletons, with the ten largest covering roughly a tenth.

The sequencing here drew on peripheral blood, taken in a trial of Ad26.COV2.S vaccine versus placebo. The V call is TRBV28, the J call TRBJ2-5; 11 positions agree with TRBD1. This sequence was found in a person between 18 and 65 years old who received the Ad26.COV2.S COVID-19 vaccine or a placebo. The CDR3 sequence: CASSRPGTGGETQYF. Here the CDR3 DNA reads TGTGCCAGCAGTCGCCCCGGGACAGGGGGAGAGACCCAGTACTTC.